Each of the 24 T cell receptor beta chains below was sequenced from the same sample in a study of blood T cells in healthy people across ages. Together with a sample-barcoded 5' primer, a J-beta primer mix was included in a second PCR lasting roughly 7 to 11 cycles. TCRdb re-analysed the 5' RACE reads in MiXCR, keeping a single row per CDR3 protein. The sample carries 550,000 to 600,000 distinct CDR3 sequences, 27% recorded once. What was sequenced was blood. Receptors originate from a woman aged 65 to 85 in good health.

This clonotype was detected only a few times. This chain joins TRBV29-1 and TRBJ1-3; D is unclear. The CDR3 contains 14 residues. Germline V CDR1 and CDR2: SQVTM, ANQGSEA. V was cut by 3 bases and J by 0 bases, with 9 bases left in between. DNA for the CDR3: TGCAGCGTTGAGTCGCCAGTCTCTGGAAACACCATATATTTT. Translation gives CSVESPVSGNTIYF.

The V call is TRBV14, the J call TRBJ2-1; possibly TRBD1 for D (5 bases). The tail of the sequence fits TRBJ2-7 better, so the J call may be wrong. Germline values: CDR1 SGHDN, CDR2 FVKESK. The CDR3 is 15 residues long. CDR3 residues: CASRFKGSSSYEQYV. CDR3 nucleotides: TGTGCCAGCAGATTCAAGGGGTCTTCGTCCTACGAGCAGTACGTC.

The genes are TRBV7-9 and TRBJ1-4; D gene unclear. The germline V gene has CDR1 SEHNR and CDR2 FQNEAQ (reference sequence). This CDR3 is built from 15 residues. Trimming left V 4 bases short and J 3 bases short, with 12 bases between. CDR3 in amino acids: CASSSPAVPNEKLFF. For the CDR3, the DNA is TGTGCCAGCAGCTCGCCCGCGGTGCCTAATGAAAAACTGTTTTTT.

This clonotype showed up just a few times. This sequence joins TRBV7-2 and TRBJ1-2; 7 bases agree with TRBD1. Germline V CDR1 and CDR2: SGHTA, FQGNSA. This CDR3 contains 14 residues. The V segment lost 5 bases and the J segment 3 bases; nucleotides outside the gene matches: 6. CDR3 nucleotides: TGTGCCAGCAGCATATTTGGGACAGACTATGGCTACACCTTC. This gives the protein CASSIFGTDYGYTF.

This clonotype has ten or more counts. The rearrangement joins TRBV6-5 to TRBJ1-6; 10 bases agree with TRBD1. Germline CDR1 MNHEY, CDR2 SVGAGI. Germline trimming cut 6 bases from V and 7 bases from J; bases unmatched to any gene: 6. The CDR3 spans 15 residues. This CDR3 reads CASRTGGGNNSPLHF. The CDR3 region has the DNA TGTGCCAGCAGGACAGGGGGCGGAAACAATTCACCCCTCCACTTT.

This clonotype has just a few counts. The V and J genes are TRBV5-1 and TRBJ2-5; 7 positions agree with TRBD2. Germline-derived CDR1 and CDR2 are SGHRS and YFSETQ. The CDR3 sequence is 15 residues long. Losses at the gene ends were 1 base for V and 1 base for J; bases not matched to a gene: 4. The CDR3 DNA sequence: TGCGCCAGCAGCTTGTCTAGCGGACCCCAAGAGACCCAGTACTTC. Protein sequence: CASSLSSGPQETQYF.

The gene calls are TRBV29-1 and TRBJ2-7, with D perhaps given as TRBD1 or TRBD2 (5 bases each). The germline V gene has CDR1 SQVTM and CDR2 ANQGSEA. Trimming removed 4 bases from V and 4 bases from J, with 14 bases in between. This CDR3 region has 13 residues. Here the CDR3 reads CSVAGTSRYEQYF. The DNA of the CDR3 is TGCAGCGTTGCCGGGACCTCACGGTACGAGCAGTACTTC.

As regards this clonotype: A read error may account for a junction end that differs from germline. The V gene is TRBV7-9, the J gene TRBJ1-1, with D possibly TRBD1 on 5 matching bases. Looked up from germline, CDR1 is SEHNR and CDR2 is FQNEAQ (reference sequence). The CDR3 has 15 amino acids. The CDR3 loop reads CASSLEVRANTDAFF. In DNA, the CDR3 is TGTGCCAGCAGCTTAGAGGTCAGGGCTAACACTGACGCTTTCTTT.

This clonotype was seen a handful of times. The chain uses TRBV28 and TRBJ1-2; TRBD1 might be the D (5 bases). The CDR3 consists of 12 residues. Per the germline V gene, CDR1 is MDHEN and CDR2 is SYDVKM. V lost 11 bases and J lost 4, with 14 bases in between. The CDR3 sequence is CASETGGYGYTF. For the CDR3, the DNA is TGTGCCTCTGAAACTGGGGGCTATGGCTACACCTTC.

The rearrangement links TRBV10-3 to TRBJ2-5, with 11 positions matching TRBD2. V dropped 6 bases and J dropped 5; count of bases not matched to a gene: 2. CDR1 and CDR2 (germline): ENHRY, SYGVKD. The length of the CDR3 is 13 residues. CDR3 coding DNA: TGTGCCATCAGACTAGCGGGGGAGGAGACCCAGTACTTC. Its translation: CAIRLAGEETQYF.

Concerning this clonotype: The limits of the CDR3 on the DNA are not certain, so only TCRdb's listed CDR3 is given. This chain joins TRBV6-5 and TRBJ1-3. Germline V gives CDR1 MNHEY, CDR2 SVGAGI. The CDR3 has 13 amino acids, counting both end residues. CDR3 in amino acids: CASSTSAGNTIYF.

CDR3 nucleotide sequence: TGTGCCAGCAGTCCCGGCAGCGGGGGCGACACTGAAGCTTTCTTT. It encodes CASSPGSGGDTEAFF. The rearrangement uses TRBV12-3 or TRBV12-4 and TRBJ1-1; D is perhaps TRBD1 (6 bases). V shed 5 bases and J shed 3 bases, with 16 bases lying between them. The CDR3 totals 15 residues.

This chain links TRBV5-1 with TRBJ2-7, with 8 bases aligning to TRBD1. Germline V gene sequence: CDR1 SGHRS, CDR2 YFSETQ. V dropped 5 bases and J dropped 3; count of bases not matched to a gene: 10. The CDR3 runs to 15 residues. The CDR3 DNA follows: TGCGCCAGCAGTTTCTTAGCAGGGGGCATCTACGAGCAGTACTTC. This encodes CASSFLAGGIYEQYF.

This clonotype was observed many times. V and J are TRBV24-1 and TRBJ2-7, with D perhaps given as TRBD1 or TRBD2 (6 bases each). This CDR3 region has 15 residues. V was cut by 3 bases and J by 5 bases, with 16 bases left in between. Germline CDR1 KGHDR, CDR2 SFDVKD. CDR3 DNA: TGTGCCACCAGTGATCCCGACCGGGGGCTTAACGAGCAGTACTTC. Protein: CATSDPDRGLNEQYF.

The CDR3 protein is CASSHRRRRETQYF. The CDR3 coding sequence is TGTGCCAGCAGTCACCGCCGGAGGAGGGAGACCCAGTACTTC. The chain is built from TRBV12-3 or TRBV12-4 and TRBJ2-5; D is possibly TRBD2 (5 bases). Trimming cost V 5 bases and J 5 bases, with 15 bases left between them. CDR3 length equals 14 residues.

The V gene is TRBV4-2, the J gene TRBJ2-1, with TRBD2 as a possible D gene (5 bases). The ends were cut back, 8 bases at V and 5 bases at J, with 16 bases in the middle. The CDR3 has 14 residues. Per germline, CDR1 LGHNA and CDR2 YNFKEQ. CDR3 sequence (DNA): TGTGCCAGCCGCGGGCTAGCTATGGACAATGAGCAGTTCTTC. Translated, it gives CASRGLAMDNEQFF.

The rearrangement joins TRBV18 to TRBJ2-7; no clear D gene. The CDR3 spans 12 residues. V was shortened by 2 bases and J by 4 bases, with 6 bases between the two germline ends. The germline CDR1 and CDR2 sequences are KGHSH and LQKENI. DNA of the CDR3: TGTGCCAGCTCACCAATGCAGTACGAGCAGTACTTC. It is translated as CASSPMQYEQYF.

This sequence joins TRBV20-1 and TRBJ1-5; D perhaps matches TRBD1 (5 bases). The germline gives CDR1 DFQATT, CDR2 SNEGSKA (reference sequence). The CDR3 is 12 amino acids. Trimming removed 5 bases from V and 2 bases from J, with 7 bases in between. CDR3 sequence: CSALGGNQPQHF. CDR3 in DNA: TGCAGTGCTTTAGGGGGCAATCAGCCCCAGCATTTT.

The rearrangement links TRBV3-1 to TRBJ1-2; 9 bases match TRBD1. The length of the CDR3 is 18 residues. The germline gives CDR1 LGHDT, CDR2 YNNKEL (reference sequence). J gave up 6 bases and V 5 bases, and 19 bases lay outside the gene matches. CDR3 DNA sequence: TGTGCCAGCAGCAAAAGATCCACCGGGACAGGGAGTGGGAATGGCTACACCTTC. It is translated as CASSKRSTGTGSGNGYTF.

A few counts support this clonotype. This chain joins TRBV9 and TRBJ1-4, with D hard to call. The length of the CDR3 is 14 residues. In germline, CDR1 is SGDLS, CDR2 YYNGEE. Trimming took off 0 bases at V and 5 bases at J, with 8 bases between the two ends. The CDR3 loop is CASSVGVGNEKLFF. The DNA of the CDR3 is TGTGCCAGCAGCGTAGGAGTAGGAAATGAAAAACTGTTTTTT.

This clonotype was observed a few times. The V call is TRBV24-1, the J call TRBJ2-5; TRBD1 aligns across 7 bases. V lost 4 bases to trimming and J lost 1 base; unmatched junction nucleotides: 8. This CDR3 comprises 16 residues. Germline CDR1 KGHDR, CDR2 SFDVKD. CDR3 in DNA: TGTGCCACCAGTGAGGGGAGACAGGGTCCCCAAGAGACCCAGTACTTC. Its translation is CATSEGRQGPQETQYF.

The chain uses TRBV21-1 and TRBJ2-7; TRBD2 reflects the table's D call only, with no check against the DNA. TRBV21-1 is given as a pseudogene. The CDR3 spans 13 residues. Here the CDR3 reads CASSPRAFHEQYF. The CDR3 DNA follows: TGTGCCAGCAGCCCGAGGGCGTTCCACGAGCAGTACTTC.

This chain uses TRBV2 with TRBJ1-1, with TRBD1 matching 9 bases. Germline lookup yields CDR1 SNHLY and CDR2 FYNNEI. This CDR3 comprises 13 residues. The J segment lost 10 bases and the V segment lost 6 bases, leaving 9 bases of the junction unmatched. CDR3 DNA: TGTGCCAGCAGCCCCGGACAGGGGCGCACAGCTTTCTTT. This codes for CASSPGQGRTAFF.

The chain has TRBV5-1 and TRBJ1-4, with TRBD1 identical over 7 bases. Germline V lookup: CDR1 SGHRS, CDR2 YFSETQ. V was pared by 0 bases and J by 8 bases, with 7 bases of the junction left unmatched. The CDR3 has 15 amino acids. CDR3 coding DNA: TGCGCCAGCAGCTTGGTTTGGACAGGTGGCGAAAAACTGTTTTTT. Its protein product is CASSLVWTGGEKLFF.